This T cell receptor (beta chain) emerged from a study of blood T cell repertoires in COVID-19. The CDR3 has 15 amino acids. V was clipped by 6 bases and J by 1 base; unmatched bases: 3. CDR1 and CDR2 (germline): MNHEY, SVGAGI. Comment on this clone: Different DNA sequences within this sample yield the same CDR3.

Clinical histories supplied by participants themselves formed the basis of cohort assignment. Produced via immunoSEQ multiplex PCR; TCRdb's table is partial and in-frame only. Of fewer than 350,000 clones in the sample, 89% are singletons; the top ten hold 5% to 5.5%. The source of this sequence is a man between 60 and 75 years old who had recovered from COVID-19. Specimen: PBMCs or T cells enriched from blood (not recorded which). The chain has TRBV6-5 and TRBJ2-2; TRBD2 agrees at 9 bases. CDR3 sequence (DNA): TGTGCCAGCAGAACTAGCGGGCTGAACACCGGGGAGCTGTTTTTT. The encoded protein is CASRTSGLNTGELFF.